A single sample gave rise to the 14 T cell receptor beta chains below, sequenced in a study of T cell changes during pregnancy in multiple sclerosis. Here immunoSEQ multiplex PCR was the method, and the copy in TCRdb shows in-frame clones only, minus some. The sample has 70,000 to 95,000 clones; 85% to 95% are singletons. Sample: peripheral blood, taken in the first trimester of pregnancy. The receptors shown here come from a female donor with multiple sclerosis, enrolled in a pregnancy study.

This clone was counted once. The chain joins TRBV9 to TRBJ1-2, with D possibly being TRBD1 (6 bases). The CDR3 extends over 14 amino acids. Germline V gene sequence: CDR1 SGDLS, CDR2 YYNGEE. Trimming took off 3 bases at V and 0 bases at J, with 9 bases between the two ends. The DNA for the CDR3 is TGTGCCAGCAGCGCAGGGGACCCTAACTATGGCTACACCTTC. Translating gives CASSAGDPNYGYTF.

The chain couples TRBV7-3 to TRBJ2-1, with 11 bases that match TRBD1. The CDR3 consists of 15 residues. The trim removed 5 bases at V and 3 bases at J, leaving 3 bases unmatched. Germline CDR1 is SGHTA and CDR2 is FQGTGA. CDR3 sequence: CASSRGTGGYNEQFF. In DNA, the CDR3 is TGTGCCAGCAGCCGTGGGACAGGGGGCTACAATGAGCAGTTCTTC.

The chain combines TRBV2 with TRBJ1-4; D is unresolved. CDR1 and CDR2 from the germline V gene are SNHLY and FYNNEI. Trimming stripped 6 bases from V and 6 bases from J, with 11 bases between. CDR3 length: 13 amino acids. CDR3 DNA sequence: TGTGCCAGCAGAATGGTACGCGATGAAAAACTGTTTTTT. Protein sequence: CASRMVRDEKLFF.

The genes are TRBV9 and TRBJ2-1, with D unclear. The CDR3 runs to 12 residues. V was shortened by 3 bases and J by 4 bases, with 5 bases between the two germline ends. Germline CDR1 is SGDLS and CDR2 is YYNGEE. The CDR3 nucleotides are TGTGCCAGCAGCGACGAGTACAATGAGCAGTTCTTC. This gives the protein CASSDEYNEQFF.

The V call is TRBV29-1, the J call TRBJ2-5; TRBD2 agrees at 8 bases. Germline loops: CDR1 SQVTM, CDR2 ANQGSEA. The CDR3 is 12 amino acids. The ends lost 8 bases at V and 3 bases at J; junction bases unmatched: 5. Written as DNA, the CDR3 is TGCAGCACATCCGGGGGGGAAGAGACCCAGTACTTC. This encodes CSTSGGEETQYF.

This chain links TRBV6-4 with TRBJ2-3, with 9 positions matching TRBD2. This CDR3 contains 14 residues. The V and J ends lost 8 bases and 2 bases, in that order; junction bases with no gene match: 5. Germline V gene lookup returns CDR1 MRHNA and CDR2 SNTAGT. The chain's CDR3 is CASGSGGHTDTQYF. In DNA form, the CDR3 reads TGTGCCAGCGGCAGCGGGGGGCACACAGATACGCAGTATTTT.

The chain has TRBV19 and TRBJ2-3; D is possibly TRBD1 (7 bases). This CDR3 is 15 amino acids long. Per germline, CDR1 LNHDA and CDR2 SQIVND (reference sequence). V was trimmed by 7 bases and J by 0 bases, leaving 14 bases between them. The CDR3 sequence: CASTAGGPSTDTQYF. CDR3 nucleotides: TGTGCCAGTACCGCAGGGGGGCCCAGCACAGATACGCAGTATTTT.

This sequence joins TRBV5-6 and TRBJ1-6; tentative D call: TRBD1 (6 bases). The V gene lost 4 bases and the J gene lost 14 bases, with 19 bases spanning the gap. The CDR3 runs 14 residues. Looked up from germline, CDR1 is SGHDT and CDR2 is YYEEEE. Here the CDR3 DNA reads TGTGCCAGCAGCCCAGGACAGAGTTTGATAACCCTCCACTTT. This sequence encodes CASSPGQSLITLHF.

The gene calls are TRBV18 and TRBJ2-3; the D is unclear. This CDR3 comprises 13 residues. V dropped 3 bases and J dropped 6 bases, with 10 bases sitting between them. The germline V gene has CDR1 KGHSH and CDR2 LQKENI. CDR3 in amino acids: CASSPNVVDTQYF. For the CDR3, the DNA is TGTGCCAGCTCACCTAACGTAGTCGATACGCAGTATTTT.

V gene TRBV11-3 combines with J gene TRBJ2-5, with D tentatively TRBD1 (6 bases). The CDR3 has 14 residues. Germline CDR1 and CDR2: SGHNT and YENEEA. With 1 base removed from V and 7 bases from J, the gap between germline ends came to 13 bases. In nucleotides, the CDR3 is TGTGCCAGCAGCTTAGCAGGGGACATGGCGACCCAGTACTTC. Translation gives CASSLAGDMATQYF.

The rearrangement uses TRBV29-1 and TRBJ2-1; weak D call: TRBD1 (5 bases). The germline V gene encodes CDR1 SQVTM and CDR2 ANQGSEA. The V end was cut by 6 bases, the J end by 0 bases, with 9 bases between. The CDR3 is 13 amino acids. The CDR3 DNA reads as TGCAGCGTACAGGTTGGCTCCTACAATGAGCAGTTCTTC. Amino acids: CSVQVGSYNEQFF.

The J gene is TRBJ2-3, the V gene TRBV15, with 7 bases fitting TRBD2. This CDR3 is built from 15 residues. The germline CDR1 and CDR2 sequences are LNHNV and YYDKDF (reference sequence). V shed 0 bases, J shed 4 bases, and the junction held 4 bases outside the gene matches. The CDR3 bases are TGTGCCACCAGCAGAGAGCGGGGGACCCCAGATACGCAGTATTTT. This gives the protein CATSRERGTPDTQYF.

The chain recombines TRBV4-2 with TRBJ2-3; possible D gene TRBD2, 5 bases. Germline lookup yields CDR1 LGHNA and CDR2 YNFKEQ. The CDR3 covers 16 residues. Trimming took 1 base from V and 0 from J, leaving 11 bases between them. CDR3 DNA: TGTGCCAGCAGCCAAGGCGGACTGGCTAGCACAGATACGCAGTATTTT. It is translated as CASSQGGLASTDTQYF.

J is TRBJ1-2 and V is TRBV19, with 10 bases aligning to TRBD1. CDR3 length: 17 residues. Germline loops: CDR1 LNHDA, CDR2 SQIVND (reference sequence). V was pared by 5 bases and J by 4 bases, with 13 bases of the junction left unmatched. CDR3 sequence: CASSSRQGAHPLYGYTF. CDR3 sequence (DNA): TGTGCCAGTAGTTCCCGACAGGGGGCCCACCCCCTCTATGGCTACACCTTC. Combining the CDR3 with reference TRBV19 and TRBJ1-2 gives the whole variable domain DGGITQSPKYLFRKEGQNVTLSCEQNLNHDAMYWYRQDPGQGLRLIYYSQIVNDFQKGDIAEGYSVSREKKESFPLTVTSAQKNPTAFYLCASSSRQGAHPLYGYTFGSGTRLTVV.